What follows are 3 T cell receptor beta chains derived from one specimen sequenced in a study of cytotoxic CD8 clonotypes in ibrutinib-treated CLL. Repertoires were generated with immunoSEQ multiplex PCR, while TCRdb's copy carries only in-frame clones and drops some. This table has about 130,000 clones, approximately 80% appearing once. Sequencing was performed on PBMCs, taken after 12 months of ibrutinib treatment. The receptors were sampled from a human donor with chronic lymphocytic leukemia.

The rearrangement links TRBV6-5 to TRBJ2-3; 12 bases map to TRBD2. This CDR3 has 13 amino acids. In germline, CDR1 is MNHEY, CDR2 SVGAGI. V gave up 9 bases and J gave up 6 bases; unmatched junction bases: 4. DNA for the CDR3: TGTGCCAGTCGGACTAGCGGGATGGATACGCAGTATTTT. Translated: CASRTSGMDTQYF.

This clone was seen once. Other DNA sequences in the same sample also yield this CDR3. V usage is TRBV9 and J usage is TRBJ2-7; possible D gene TRBD1, 5 bases. Per germline, CDR1 SGDLS and CDR2 YYNGEE. Trimming took 3 bases from V and 3 from J, leaving 7 bases between them. This CDR3 spans 12 amino acids. The CDR3 bases are TGTGCCAGCAGCGCTCAGGGCTACGAGCAGTACTTC. Translation gives CASSAQGYEQYF.

The V call is TRBV6-1, the J call TRBJ2-1; tentatively, D is TRBD2 (6 bases). Per the germline V gene, CDR1 is MNHNS and CDR2 is SASEGT. This CDR3 is built from 11 residues. V was clipped by 2 bases and J by 13 bases, with 9 bases between them. The CDR3 protein is CASSETSLQFF. The CDR3, as DNA: TGTGCCAGCAGTGAAACTAGCCTTCAGTTCTTC.